This T cell receptor beta chain came from a study of read filtering for tumor transcriptome and immune sequencing. From 400 to 450 ng of RNA, a library with molecular barcoded alpha/delta and beta/gamma adaptors was made. TCRdb re-called the reads through MiXCR, storing one row per CDR3 protein. Of tens of thousands of distinct CDR3 sequences listed, roughly 20% are singletons. Many counts were recorded for this clonotype. The TCR comes from a donor at least 40 years old with multiple myeloma. Sequencing input: a population of CD138-negative cells sorted from bone marrow.

In nucleotides, the CDR3 is TGTGCCAGCAGCAACACGGGGTCGGAGACCCAGTACTTC. Translating it yields CASSNTGSETQYF. The chain has TRBV7-9 and TRBJ2-5; tentative D call: TRBD2 (5 bases). This CDR3 spans 13 amino acids. Germline V gene lookup returns CDR1 SEHNR and CDR2 FQNEAQ (reference sequence). The V end was cut by 5 bases, the J end by 5 bases, with 12 bases between.